This TCR beta chain came from a study of blood T cell repertoires in COVID-19 (dated by TCRdb to the early 2020s). In the study overall: Samples covering the acute and convalescent phases of COVID-19 were provided by collaborators in the United States, Italy and Spain. Sample metadata almost always included a de-identified subject ID, COVID-19 status, age in years and sex. A freely available public database, intended as a resource for researchers studying the immune response to SARS-CoV-2, is where the repertoires were released. The dataset comprised deeply sampled blood TCRbeta repertoires from subjects exposed to, actively infected with, or recovered from COVID-19. Where available, HLA class I and class II types were taken from metadata supplied by the sample provider and were not determined by assay-based typing. The prospective study material was composed of cDNA or gDNA derived from T cells, B-cell-depleted T cells, or PBMCs. Samples were obtained from the ongoing ImmuneRACE study (first 160 participants) and from about 1,300 subjects provided by 6 global collaborators. What the study reported, not specific to this receptor: Clinical and demographic metadata were provided uncurated, with the amount varying by source and participant.

Enrolling through a virtual design, the prospective study's participants ranged in age from roughly 18 to 90 years and lived across roughly 24 United States geographic areas. In the prospective study, participants were assigned to cohorts based on the clinical history participants reported in a screening survey and a study questionnaire. For ImmuneRACE Cohort 3, a participant was defined as recovered based on two consecutive negative NP/OP PCR tests, clearance by a healthcare professional, or resolution of symptoms. In the prospective study, mobile phlebotomists collected whole blood, serum and a nasopharyngeal or oropharyngeal swab from each participant. Over a roughly 2-month period, participants in the prospective study had the option of providing additional blood draws and questionnaires. Blood samples from the prospective study were shipped frozen or at room temperature prior to DNA extraction.

In this sample, this clone turned up once. Its antigen remains undetermined. No qualities accompany the bases; no much larger clone lies one base away. From a lookup of the germline V gene (reference sequence), CDR1 and CDR2 are GTSNPN and SVGIG. At the junction V is shortened by 2 bases and J by 3 bases, with 17 bases in between. Reading from cysteine to phenylalanine, the CDR3 counts 15 amino acids. The DNA shown is the 45-base CDR3, in frame from base 1. TCRbeta CDR3 regions were amplified from genomic DNA using the immunoSEQ Assay, a bias-controlled multiplex PCR. The paper's data handling went like this. Within the assay, amplification of reference gene primers was used to estimate how many nucleated cells each sample contained. Sequence reads were collapsed and filtered to measure the absolute abundance of every unique TCRbeta CDR3 rearrangement. For each sample, productive Simpson clonality was calculated by taking the square root of Simpson's diversity index across productive rearrangements. Here the immuneACCESS table is served through TCRdb, limited to in-frame sequences with V and J called. Missing clones are a known gap in these copies; in checked studies unresolved V genes cover under half, and the rest lacks a known reason. The V and J calls and clone size were taken over from that table, and D and trimming were inferred from the DNA. This sample lists about 140,000 clones; 60% to 80% were detected once. Clones ranked in the top ten supply 2.5% to 3.5% of the sample.

This receptor was obtained from a woman in her fifties or sixties who had recovered from COVID-19. Recombination connected TRBV30 to TRBJ2-7; perhaps TRBD1 is the D gene, with 5 bases matching. The sequencing input was PBMCs or T cells enriched from blood (not recorded which). The DNA sequence is given as TGTGCCTGGAGTCCTCCAGGCAGGGCCTACTACGAGCAGTACTTC. It codes for CAWSPPGRAYYEQYF.